Below are 8 T cell receptor beta chains sequenced from a single sample in a study of cytomegalovirus exposure and HLA in healthy donors. The PCR made use of 60 Vbeta and 13 Jbeta primers. Assay: immunoSEQ multiplex PCR; the TCRdb copy retains only in-frame clones and omits some. The sample contains around 150,000 clones, 70% to 90% of which appear only once. The sample comprised PBMCs. Every receptor here comes from a man aged 18-30 years in good health and CMV-seropositive.

V and J are TRBV5-1 and TRBJ2-7; 10 bases are a match to TRBD2. The CDR3 loop spans 16 amino acids. The V and J ends lost 2 bases and 2 bases, in that order; junction bases with no gene match: 7. The V gene's germline CDR1 is SGHRS and CDR2 YFSETQ. This chain's CDR3 is CASSFSSGGLPYEQYF. DNA for the CDR3: TGCGCCAGCAGCTTCTCTAGCGGGGGCCTCCCCTACGAGCAGTACTTC.

The chain carries TRBV7-9 and TRBJ2-5; 8 positions match TRBD2. This CDR3 is 18 amino acids long. In germline, CDR1 is SEHNR, CDR2 FQNEAQ (reference sequence). V was clipped by 5 bases and J by 4 bases; unmatched bases: 18. In DNA, the CDR3 is TGTGCCAGCAGCACCCCCCGGGGGGGGGCTGCTTCGGCAGAGACCCAGTACTTC. Protein: CASSTPRGGAASAETQYF.

This chain connects TRBV2 to TRBJ2-3, with 7 nucleotides matching TRBD2. The length of the CDR3 is 16 residues. The V and J ends lost 3 bases and 0 bases, in that order; junction bases with no gene match: 6. Germline V gene lookup returns CDR1 SNHLY and CDR2 FYNNEI. DNA of the CDR3: TGTGCCAGCAGTGATTACGGGGGACTAAGCACAGATACGCAGTATTTT. This gives the protein CASSDYGGLSTDTQYF.

V and J are TRBV2 and TRBJ2-3; 10 positions match TRBD2. CDR1 SNHLY and CDR2 FYNNEI come from the germline V gene. The junction had 14 bases not matched to a gene; V was cut back by 5 bases and J by 3 bases. CDR3 length: 18 amino acids. The CDR3 region has the DNA TGTGCCAGCAGTTTGGCCATAGCGGGGGGAAGTAGAACAGATACGCAGTATTTT. This codes for CASSLAIAGGSRTDTQYF. Supplemented by reference TRBV2 and TRBJ2-3, the full variable domain reads EPEVTQTPSHQVTQMGQEVILRCVPISNHLYFYWYRQILGQKVEFLVSFYNNEISEKSEIFDDQFSVERPDGSNFTLKIRSTKLEDSAMYFCASSLAIAGGSRTDTQYFGPGTRLTVL.

This clone showed up just once. The genes are TRBV5-4 and TRBJ2-4; D not certain. Germline V gives CDR1 SGHNT, CDR2 YYREEE (reference sequence). V was shortened by 1 base and J by 8 bases, with 10 bases between the two germline ends. This CDR3 has 13 amino acids. CDR3 amino acids: CASSLSTQDIQYF. The CDR3 nucleotides read TGTGCCAGCAGCTTGTCGACCCAGGACATTCAGTACTTC. The whole variable domain, remainder taken from reference TRBV5-4 and TRBJ2-4, is ETGVTQSPTHLIKTRGQQVTLRCSSQSGHNTVSWYQQALGQGPQFIFQYYREEENGRGNFPPRFSGLQFPNYSSELNVNALELDDSALYLCASSLSTQDIQYFGAGTRLSVL.

The chain uses TRBV5-1 and TRBJ1-1, with 8 nucleotides matching TRBD1. The CDR3 is 15 amino acids. Losses at the gene ends were 3 bases for V and 3 bases for J; bases not matched to a gene: 7. CDR1 and CDR2 (germline): SGHRS, YFSETQ. The CDR3 DNA sequence: TGCGCCAGCAGCTGGACAGGGAAAGGGTACACTGAAGCTTTCTTT. Amino acid sequence: CASSWTGKGYTEAFF.

This chain uses TRBV6-1 with TRBJ1-1; weak D call: TRBD1 (6 bases). This CDR3 contains 14 residues. The germline V gene encodes CDR1 MNHNS and CDR2 SASEGT. V lost 6 bases to trimming and J lost 0 bases, with 11 bases between them. The CDR3 loop reads CASRGQGMNTEAFF. Here the CDR3 DNA reads TGTGCCAGCAGGGGGCAGGGGATGAACACTGAAGCTTTCTTT.

The chain combines TRBV18 with TRBJ1-5; D remains unclear. This CDR3 has 12 amino acids. V gave up 3 bases and J gave up 7 bases, with 7 bases separating them. Per germline, CDR1 KGHSH and CDR2 LQKENI. CDR3 in DNA: TGTGCCAGCTCACCCGGGGAGCAGCCCCAGCATTTT. It codes for CASSPGEQPQHF.